This T cell receptor beta chain was obtained from a study of T cell responses to AZD1222 COVID-19 vaccine. This CDR3 has 15 residues. CDR1 and CDR2 (germline): MNHEY, SMNVEV (reference sequence). V lost 6 bases and J lost 3, with 17 bases in between. Whole-study findings and limits: Unmutated regions of variants are reportedly targeted by nearly half of spike-specific TCRs. Baseline serostatus was positive in only six or seven AZD1222 recipients. Increases in Spike-specific TCR breadth and depth were seen after two AZD1222 doses. None of the repertoires were sampled until the peak T cell response had passed.

With respect to this clone: Its antigen is still unknown.

Method: immunoSEQ multiplex PCR; TCRdb's copy keeps in-frame clones and lacks some. The table shows around 64,000 clones, with roughly 80% occurring only once. This TCR was sampled from an adult who received the AZD1222 COVID-19 vaccine. The starting material was peripheral blood, obtained 28 days after the second AZD1222 dose. The chain recombines TRBV27 with TRBJ1-2; D is possibly TRBD1 (6 bases). The CDR3 region has the DNA TGTGCCAGCAGCCTGCAGGGGAATATGGACTATGGCTACACCTTC. Residues: CASSLQGNMDYGYTF.